This TCR beta chain came from a study of T cell changes during pregnancy in multiple sclerosis. Only in-frame clones appear in the TCRdb table, and some are missing; sequencing was by immunoSEQ multiplex PCR. The sample shows around 57,000 clones, around 91% of them seen only once. Germline V gene sequence: CDR1 SGHNT, CDR2 YYREEE (reference sequence). The CDR3 totals 16 residues. Germline trimming cut 4 bases from V and 3 bases from J; bases unmatched to any gene: 7. Sequences were derived from peripheral blood, sampled in the third trimester of pregnancy. The chain links TRBV5-4 to TRBJ2-1; 10 nucleotides match TRBD1. This TCR was sampled from a female donor in good health, enrolled as a control in a pregnancy study. The CDR3 DNA sequence: TGTGCCAGCAGCCATCGGACAGGGGGTTTCTACAATGAGCAGTTCTTC. It encodes CASSHRTGGFYNEQFF.